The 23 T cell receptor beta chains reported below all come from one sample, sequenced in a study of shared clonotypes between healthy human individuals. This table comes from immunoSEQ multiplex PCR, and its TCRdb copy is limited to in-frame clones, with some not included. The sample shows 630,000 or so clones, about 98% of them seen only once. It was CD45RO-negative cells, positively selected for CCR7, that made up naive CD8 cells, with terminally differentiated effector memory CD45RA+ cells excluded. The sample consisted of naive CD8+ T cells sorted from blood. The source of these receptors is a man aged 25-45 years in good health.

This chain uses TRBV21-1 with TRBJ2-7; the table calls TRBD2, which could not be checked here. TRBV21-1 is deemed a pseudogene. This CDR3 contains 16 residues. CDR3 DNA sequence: TGTGCCAGCAGCACTCCGGTGACTCACCTCTCCTACGAGCAGTACTTC. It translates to CASSTPVTHLSYEQYF.

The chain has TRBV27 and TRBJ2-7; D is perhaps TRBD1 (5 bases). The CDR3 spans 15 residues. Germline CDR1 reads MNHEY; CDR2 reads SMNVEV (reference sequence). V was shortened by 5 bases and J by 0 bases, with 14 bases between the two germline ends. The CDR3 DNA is TGTGCCAGCAGTCTACAAGACAGTCCCTCCTACGAGCAGTACTTC. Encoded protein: CASSLQDSPSYEQYF.

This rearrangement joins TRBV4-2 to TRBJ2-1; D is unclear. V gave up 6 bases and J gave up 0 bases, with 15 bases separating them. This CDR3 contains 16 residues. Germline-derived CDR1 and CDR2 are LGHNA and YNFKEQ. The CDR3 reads CASRPTPLDSYNEQFF. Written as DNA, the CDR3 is TGTGCCAGCAGACCAACTCCCCTAGACTCCTACAATGAGCAGTTCTTC.

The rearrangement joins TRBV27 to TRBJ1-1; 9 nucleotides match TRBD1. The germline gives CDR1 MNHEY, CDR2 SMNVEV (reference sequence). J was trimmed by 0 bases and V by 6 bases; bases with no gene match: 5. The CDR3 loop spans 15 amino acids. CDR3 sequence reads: CASRSRQGVNTEAFF. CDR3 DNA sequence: TGTGCCAGCAGATCGAGACAGGGGGTGAACACTGAAGCTTTCTTT.

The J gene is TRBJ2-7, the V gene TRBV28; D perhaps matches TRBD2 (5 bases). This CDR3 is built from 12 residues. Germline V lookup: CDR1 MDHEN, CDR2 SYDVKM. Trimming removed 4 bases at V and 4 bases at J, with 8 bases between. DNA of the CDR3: TGTGCCAGCAGTTACGTAGCGTACGAGCAGTACTTC. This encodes CASSYVAYEQYF.

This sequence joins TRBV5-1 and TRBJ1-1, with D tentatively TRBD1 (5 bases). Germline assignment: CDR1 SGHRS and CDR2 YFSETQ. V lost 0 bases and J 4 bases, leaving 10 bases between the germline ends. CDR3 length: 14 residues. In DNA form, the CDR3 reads TGCGCCAGCAGCTTGGGAGGGGCTGGCACTGAAGCTTTCTTT. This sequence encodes CASSLGGAGTEAFF.

Here the CDR3 DNA reads TGCGCCAGCAGCCAAGTACTCTCACTTCCAACAGTCCCCGAGCAGTACTTC. It codes for CASSQVLSLPTVPEQYF. The chain links TRBV4-1 to TRBJ2-7; D is unresolved. In germline, CDR1 is MGHRA, CDR2 YSYEKL. V was clipped by 1 base and J by 6 bases, with 22 bases between them. CDR3 size: 17 residues.

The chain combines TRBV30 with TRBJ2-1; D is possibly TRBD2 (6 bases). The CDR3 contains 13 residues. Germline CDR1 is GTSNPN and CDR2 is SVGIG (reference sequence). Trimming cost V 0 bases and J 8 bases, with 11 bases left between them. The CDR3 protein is CAWSVTGTDEQFF. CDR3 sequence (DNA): TGTGCCTGGAGTGTAACGGGGACTGATGAGCAGTTCTTC.

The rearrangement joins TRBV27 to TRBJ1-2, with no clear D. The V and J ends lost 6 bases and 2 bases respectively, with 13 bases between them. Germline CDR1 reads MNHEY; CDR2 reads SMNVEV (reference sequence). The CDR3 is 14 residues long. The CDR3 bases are TGTGCCAGCAGCCTTTCGTCGATGAACTATGGCTACACCTTC. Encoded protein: CASSLSSMNYGYTF.

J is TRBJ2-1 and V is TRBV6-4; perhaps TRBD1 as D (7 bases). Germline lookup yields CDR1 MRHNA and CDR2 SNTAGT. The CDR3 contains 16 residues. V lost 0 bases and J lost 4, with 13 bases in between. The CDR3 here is CASSDSEGQNYNEQFF. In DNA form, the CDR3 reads TGTGCCAGCAGTGACTCGGAGGGACAGAATTACAATGAGCAGTTCTTC.

The CDR3 DNA reads as TGTGCCAGCAGTTCCGGCGTGAGTATTGAGCAGTACTTC. Translating gives CASSSGVSIEQYF. The chain links TRBV27 to TRBJ2-7, with D hard to call. Germline CDR1 reads MNHEY; CDR2 reads SMNVEV (reference sequence). CDR3 length: 13 residues. Deletions cut 4 bases from V and 7 bases from J, with 14 bases between.

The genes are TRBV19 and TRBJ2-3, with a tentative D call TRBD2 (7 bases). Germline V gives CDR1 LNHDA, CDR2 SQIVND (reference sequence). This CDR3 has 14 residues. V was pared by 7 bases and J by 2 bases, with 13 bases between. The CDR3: CASTGAGDTDTQYF. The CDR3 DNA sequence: TGTGCCAGTACAGGGGCGGGAGACACAGATACGCAGTATTTT.

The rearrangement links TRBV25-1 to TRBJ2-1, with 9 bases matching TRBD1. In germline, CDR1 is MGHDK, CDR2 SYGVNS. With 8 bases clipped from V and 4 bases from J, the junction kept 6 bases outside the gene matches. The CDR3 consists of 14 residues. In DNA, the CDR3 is TGTGCCAGCGCCACCGGGACAGGGTACAATGAGCAGTTCTTC. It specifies CASATGTGYNEQFF.

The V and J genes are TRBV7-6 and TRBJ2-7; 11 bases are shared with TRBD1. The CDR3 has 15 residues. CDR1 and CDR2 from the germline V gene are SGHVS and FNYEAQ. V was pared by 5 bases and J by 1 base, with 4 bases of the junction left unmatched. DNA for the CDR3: TGTGCCAGCAGCGGGGGGACAGGGGGTTCCTACGAGCAGTACTTC. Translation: CASSGGTGGSYEQYF. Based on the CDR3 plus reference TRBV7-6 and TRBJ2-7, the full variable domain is GAGVSQSPRYKVTKRGQDVALRCDPISGHVSLYWYRQALGQGPEFLTYFNYEAQQDKSGLPNDRFSAERPEGSISTLTIQRTEQRDSAMYRCASSGGTGGSYEQYFGPGTRLTVT.

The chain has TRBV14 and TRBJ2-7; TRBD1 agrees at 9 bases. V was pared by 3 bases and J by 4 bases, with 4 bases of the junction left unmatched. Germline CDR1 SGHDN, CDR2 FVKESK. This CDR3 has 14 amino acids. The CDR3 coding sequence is TGTGCCAGCAGCCATGGGACAGGGCGATACGAGCAGTACTTC. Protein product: CASSHGTGRYEQYF.

The CDR3 protein is CASSFGRGLERDYEQYF. The CDR3 nucleotides are TGCGCCAGCAGCTTTGGCAGGGGGCTTGAGCGGGACTACGAGCAGTACTTC. This chain joins TRBV5-1 and TRBJ2-7; D may be TRBD1 (8 bases). Germline V lookup: CDR1 SGHRS, CDR2 YFSETQ. Trimming shortened V by 2 bases and J by 3 bases, and 21 bases separated the two germline ends. The CDR3 is 17 amino acids.

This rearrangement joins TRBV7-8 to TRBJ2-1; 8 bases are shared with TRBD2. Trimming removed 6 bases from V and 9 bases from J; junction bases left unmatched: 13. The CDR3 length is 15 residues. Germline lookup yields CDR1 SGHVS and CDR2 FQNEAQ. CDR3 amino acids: CASRLYQREWGEQFF. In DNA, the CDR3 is TGTGCCAGCAGGCTTTACCAGCGGGAGTGGGGTGAGCAGTTCTTC.

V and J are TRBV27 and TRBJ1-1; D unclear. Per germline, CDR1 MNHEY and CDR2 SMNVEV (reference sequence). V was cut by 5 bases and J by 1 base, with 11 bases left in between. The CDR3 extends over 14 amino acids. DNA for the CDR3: TGTGCCAGCAGTGCTTGGAACCAGAACACTGAAGCTTTCTTT. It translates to CASSAWNQNTEAFF.

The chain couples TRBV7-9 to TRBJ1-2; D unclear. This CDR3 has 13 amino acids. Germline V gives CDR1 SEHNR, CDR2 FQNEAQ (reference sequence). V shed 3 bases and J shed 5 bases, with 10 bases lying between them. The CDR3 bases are TGTGCCAGCAGCTTCGGCGTTTCTTATGGCTACACCTTC. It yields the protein CASSFGVSYGYTF.

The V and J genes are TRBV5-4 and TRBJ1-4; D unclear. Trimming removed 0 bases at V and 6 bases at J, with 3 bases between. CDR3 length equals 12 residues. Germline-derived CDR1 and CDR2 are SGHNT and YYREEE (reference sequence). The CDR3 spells CASSLGDEKLFF. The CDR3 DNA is TGTGCCAGCAGCTTGGGTGATGAAAAACTGTTTTTT.

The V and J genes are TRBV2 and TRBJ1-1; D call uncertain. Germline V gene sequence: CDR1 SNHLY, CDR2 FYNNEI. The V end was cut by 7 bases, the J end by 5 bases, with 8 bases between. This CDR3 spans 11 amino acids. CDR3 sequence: CASIDRTEAFF. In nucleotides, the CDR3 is TGTGCCAGCATTGACCGGACTGAAGCTTTCTTT.

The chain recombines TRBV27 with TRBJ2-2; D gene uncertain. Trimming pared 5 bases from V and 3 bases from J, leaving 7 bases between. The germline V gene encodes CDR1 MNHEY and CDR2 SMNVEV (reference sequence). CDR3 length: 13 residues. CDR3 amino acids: CASSPLDTGELFF. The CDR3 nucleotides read TGTGCCAGCAGTCCTTTAGACACCGGGGAGCTGTTTTTT.

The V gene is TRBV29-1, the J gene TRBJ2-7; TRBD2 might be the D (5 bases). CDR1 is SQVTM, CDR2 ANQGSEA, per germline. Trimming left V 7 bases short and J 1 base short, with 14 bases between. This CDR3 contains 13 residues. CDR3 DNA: TGCAGCGCCCGAGGACTGATATCCTACGAGCAGTACTTC. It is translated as CSARGLISYEQYF.